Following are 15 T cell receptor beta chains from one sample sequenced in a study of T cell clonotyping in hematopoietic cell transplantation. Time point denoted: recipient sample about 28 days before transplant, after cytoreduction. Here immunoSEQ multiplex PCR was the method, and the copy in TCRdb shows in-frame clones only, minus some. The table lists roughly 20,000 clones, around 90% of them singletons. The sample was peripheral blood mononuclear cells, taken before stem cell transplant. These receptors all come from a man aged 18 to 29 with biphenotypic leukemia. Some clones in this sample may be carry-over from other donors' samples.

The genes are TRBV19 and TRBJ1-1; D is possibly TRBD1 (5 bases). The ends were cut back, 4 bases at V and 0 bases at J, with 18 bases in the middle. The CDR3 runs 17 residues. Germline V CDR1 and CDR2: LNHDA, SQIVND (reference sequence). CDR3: CASSTGTLIDLNTEAFF. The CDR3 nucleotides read TGTGCCAGTAGTACTGGGACTCTCATTGACTTGAACACTGAAGCTTTCTTT.

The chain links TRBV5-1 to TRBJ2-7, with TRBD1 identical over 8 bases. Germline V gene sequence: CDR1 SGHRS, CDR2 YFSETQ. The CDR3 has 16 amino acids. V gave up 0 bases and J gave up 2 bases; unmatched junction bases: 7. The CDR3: CASSLGQGIGTYEQYF. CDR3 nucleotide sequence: TGCGCCAGCAGCTTGGGACAGGGGATTGGGACCTACGAGCAGTACTTC.

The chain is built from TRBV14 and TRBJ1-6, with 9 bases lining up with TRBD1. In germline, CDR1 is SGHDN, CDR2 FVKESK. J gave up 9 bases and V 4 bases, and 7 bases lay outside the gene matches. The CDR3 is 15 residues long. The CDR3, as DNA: TGTGCCAGCAGCCCACTAGACAGGGGGACTTCACCCCTCCACTTT. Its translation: CASSPLDRGTSPLHF.

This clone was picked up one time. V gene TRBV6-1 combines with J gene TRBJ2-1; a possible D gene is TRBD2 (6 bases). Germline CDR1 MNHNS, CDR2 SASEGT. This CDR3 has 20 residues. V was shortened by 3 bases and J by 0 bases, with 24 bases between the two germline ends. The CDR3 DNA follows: TGTGCCAGCAGTGACGGGACTTCTCCCCGGGAGCCGCCCTCCTACAATGAGCAGTTCTTC. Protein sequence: CASSDGTSPREPPSYNEQFF.

CDR3 nucleotides: TGCGCCAGCAGCCAAGACGAGGCCCGGACAGGGGGTTTTGGCACTGAAGCTTTCTTT. It translates to CASSQDEARTGGFGTEAFF. The V and J genes are TRBV4-3 and TRBJ1-1, with 10 bases lining up with TRBD1. With 0 bases clipped from V and 4 bases from J, the junction kept 14 bases outside the gene matches. This CDR3 region has 19 residues. Looked up from germline, CDR1 is LGHNA and CDR2 is YSLEER.

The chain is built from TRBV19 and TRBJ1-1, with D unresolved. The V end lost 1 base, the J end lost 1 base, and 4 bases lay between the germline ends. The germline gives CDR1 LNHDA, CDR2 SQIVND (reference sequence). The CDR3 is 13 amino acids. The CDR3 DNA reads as TGTGCCAGTAGTATAGGAGCGAACACTGAAGCTTTCTTT. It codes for CASSIGANTEAFF.

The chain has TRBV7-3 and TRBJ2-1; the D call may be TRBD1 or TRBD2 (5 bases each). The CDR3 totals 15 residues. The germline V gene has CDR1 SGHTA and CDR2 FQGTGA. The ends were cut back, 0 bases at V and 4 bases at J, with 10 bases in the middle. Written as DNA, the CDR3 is TGTGCCAGCAGCTTAACGTGGGGGATATACAATGAGCAGTTCTTC. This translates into CASSLTWGIYNEQFF.

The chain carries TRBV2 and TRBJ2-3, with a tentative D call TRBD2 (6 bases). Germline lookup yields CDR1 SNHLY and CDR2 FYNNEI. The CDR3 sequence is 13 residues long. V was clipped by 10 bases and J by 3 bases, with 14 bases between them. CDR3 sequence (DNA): TGTGCCAAGGCCGGGGGTAGGACAGATACGCAGTATTTT. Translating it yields CAKAGGRTDTQYF. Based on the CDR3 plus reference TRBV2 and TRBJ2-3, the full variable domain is EPEVTQTPSHQVTQMGQEVILRCVPISNHLYFYWYRQILGQKVEFLVSFYNNEISEKSEIFDDQFSVERPDGSNFTLKIRSTKLEDSAMYFCAKAGGRTDTQYFGPGTRLTVL.

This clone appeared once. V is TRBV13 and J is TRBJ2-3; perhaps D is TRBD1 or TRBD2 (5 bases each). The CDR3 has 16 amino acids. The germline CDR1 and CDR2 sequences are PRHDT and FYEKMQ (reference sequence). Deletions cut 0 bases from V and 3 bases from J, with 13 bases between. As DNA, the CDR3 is TGTGCCAGCAGCTTAGGGGGGGTAGTTAAGACAGATACGCAGTATTTT. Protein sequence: CASSLGGVVKTDTQYF.

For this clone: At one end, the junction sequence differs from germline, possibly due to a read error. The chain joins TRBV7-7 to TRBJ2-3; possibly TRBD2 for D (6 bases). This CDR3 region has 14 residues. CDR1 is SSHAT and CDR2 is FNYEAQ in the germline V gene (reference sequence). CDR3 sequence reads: CASSLGLSTDTQYF. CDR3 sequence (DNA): TGTGCTAGCAGCTTGGGACTTAGCACAGATACGCAGTATTTT.

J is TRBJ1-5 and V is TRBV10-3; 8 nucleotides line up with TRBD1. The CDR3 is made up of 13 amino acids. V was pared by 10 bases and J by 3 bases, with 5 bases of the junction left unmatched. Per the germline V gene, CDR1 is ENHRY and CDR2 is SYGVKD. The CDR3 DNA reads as TGTGCCACCGGGACAGGCTCCAATCAGCCCCAGCATTTT. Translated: CATGTGSNQPQHF.

Here the CDR3 reads CASSPQGATSEQYF. The CDR3, as DNA: TGTGCCAGCAGCCCCCAGGGGGCGACGTCCGAGCAGTACTTC. The chain combines TRBV5-8 with TRBJ2-7; 8 bases agree with TRBD1. Germline CDR1 is SGHTS and CDR2 is YDEGEE. This CDR3 spans 14 amino acids. J gave up 6 bases and V 4 bases, and 9 bases lay outside the gene matches.

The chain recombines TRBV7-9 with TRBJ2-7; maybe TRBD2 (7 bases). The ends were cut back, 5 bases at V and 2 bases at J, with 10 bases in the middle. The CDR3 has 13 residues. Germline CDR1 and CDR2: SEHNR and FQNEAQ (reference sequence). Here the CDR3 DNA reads TGTGCCAGCAGCGGGGGGGGGCCCTACGAGCAGTACTTC. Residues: CASSGGGPYEQYF. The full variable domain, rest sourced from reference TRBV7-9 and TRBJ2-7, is DTGVSQNPRHKITKRGQNVTFRCDPISEHNRLYWYRQTLGQGPEFLTYFQNEAQLEKSRLLSDRFSAERPKGSFSTLEIQRTEQGDSAMYLCASSGGGPYEQYFGPGTRLTVT.

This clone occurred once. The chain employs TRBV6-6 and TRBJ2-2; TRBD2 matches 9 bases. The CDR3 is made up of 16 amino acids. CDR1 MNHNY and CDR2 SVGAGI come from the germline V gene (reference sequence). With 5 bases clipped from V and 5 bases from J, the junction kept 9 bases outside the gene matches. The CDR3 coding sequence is TGTGCCAGCAGTACCATAGGCGGGGGGGCTACCGGGGAGCTGTTTTTT. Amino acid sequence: CASSTIGGGATGELFF.

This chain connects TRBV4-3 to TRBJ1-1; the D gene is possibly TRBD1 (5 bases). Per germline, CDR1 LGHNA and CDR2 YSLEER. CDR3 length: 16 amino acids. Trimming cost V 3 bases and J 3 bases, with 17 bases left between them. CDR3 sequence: CASSHSVAGTYTEAFF. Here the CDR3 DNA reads TGCGCCAGCAGCCATTCCGTAGCAGGGACGTACACTGAAGCTTTCTTT.